This TCR beta chain was recorded in a study of shared clonotypes between healthy human individuals. V lost 0 bases to trimming and J lost 4 bases, with 15 bases between them. Germline V lookup: CDR1 MNHNY, CDR2 SVGAGI (reference sequence). The CDR3 has 16 residues. Assay execution took place at the deep level. Assay used: immunoSEQ multiplex PCR; TCRdb lists only in-frame clones, some missing. The sample includes over 1.4 million clones, roughly 96% of them seen just once. The sequence derives from a man younger than 40 in good health. V usage is TRBV6-6 and J usage is TRBJ2-5; D tentatively reads TRBD1 or TRBD2 (5 bases each). Sequenced: naive CD4+ T cells sorted from blood. The sample's subset: CD45RA+ positively selected. CDR3 bases: TGTGCCAGCAGTTACTCAGGGACGCAGATGGGAGAGACCCAGTACTTC. It yields the protein CASSYSGTQMGETQYF.